The 18 T cell receptor beta chains presented below share a single source sample, sequenced in a study of T cell responses to AZD1222 COVID-19 vaccine. Libraries were prepared by immunoSEQ multiplex PCR; TCRdb keeps only in-frame clonotypes and omits some of them. The table has about 170,000 clones, more than 80% seen once; the top ten hold approximately 3.9%. The source was peripheral blood, collected on day 0 of AZD1222 vaccination. Every receptor here comes from an adult in good health.

The chain links TRBV10-3 to TRBJ1-1, with a weak D call TRBD1 (5 bases). The CDR3 loop spans 14 amino acids. Between the trimmed V and J ends, which lost 4 bases and 1 base, there was a span of 10 bases. Germline V gives CDR1 ENHRY, CDR2 SYGVKD. The CDR3 DNA is TGTGCCATCAGTGCCGGGACTGAGAACACTGAAGCTTTCTTT. Protein: CAISAGTENTEAFF.

The rearrangement uses TRBV4-1 and TRBJ1-5, with TRBD1 as a possible D gene (5 bases). Germline V lookup: CDR1 MGHRA, CDR2 YSYEKL. Between the trimmed V and J ends, which lost 2 bases and 4 bases, there was a span of 15 bases. The CDR3 is 16 residues long. As DNA, the CDR3 is TGCGCCAGCAGCCAATTCTGGACACTGGGGAATCAGCCCCAGCATTTT. It yields the protein CASSQFWTLGNQPQHF.

The genes are TRBV12-5 and TRBJ1-2; D gene ambiguous. Trimming removed 5 bases at V and 4 bases at J, with 11 bases between. The germline gives CDR1 LGHNT, CDR2 FRNRAP. The CDR3 has 13 amino acids. The CDR3 DNA reads as TGTGCTAGTGGTCTCGGACTAACCTATGGCTACACCTTC. Its protein is CASGLGLTYGYTF.

The gene calls are TRBV7-2 and TRBJ1-2; the match to TRBD1 covers 7 bases. The CDR3 is 14 amino acids. J gave up 8 bases and V 5 bases, and 11 bases lay outside the gene matches. The germline V gene encodes CDR1 SGHTA and CDR2 FQGNSA. Here the CDR3 reads CASSPQMTGKGYTF. CDR3 sequence (DNA): TGTGCCAGCAGCCCTCAGATGACAGGGAAAGGCTACACCTTC.

The chain uses TRBV5-1 and TRBJ1-3, with 9 bases lining up with TRBD1. Germline values: CDR1 SGHRS, CDR2 YFSETQ. The CDR3 consists of 15 residues. The V and J ends lost 4 bases and 0 bases, in that order; junction bases with no gene match: 2. The CDR3 loop is CASSVGQGSGNTIYF. Here the CDR3 DNA reads TGCGCCAGCAGCGTGGGACAGGGCTCTGGAAACACCATATATTTT.

This chain joins TRBV5-1 and TRBJ2-3; TRBD2 matches 14 bases. Germline loops: CDR1 SGHRS, CDR2 YFSETQ. The length of the CDR3 is 16 residues. The junction had 6 bases not matched to a gene; V was cut back by 3 bases and J by 6 bases. This CDR3 reads CASSWAGTSGGDTQYF. DNA for the CDR3: TGCGCCAGCAGCTGGGCCGGGACTAGCGGGGGTGATACGCAGTATTTT.

The chain combines TRBV2 with TRBJ2-7, with 7 bases lining up with TRBD2. Germline CDR1 reads SNHLY; CDR2 reads FYNNEI. The J segment lost 8 bases and the V segment lost 5 bases, leaving 24 bases of the junction unmatched. The CDR3 runs to 18 residues. The CDR3 DNA is TGTGCCAGCAGTTTTGAGGGTAGCGGGCTAACACCGACCTATCAGCAGTACTTC. It yields the protein CASSFEGSGLTPTYQQYF.

This rearrangement joins TRBV11-2 to TRBJ2-3; D call uncertain. CDR3 size: 15 residues. V shed 0 bases and J shed 2 bases, with 9 bases lying between them. CDR1 and CDR2 from the germline V gene are SGHAT and FQNNGV. The CDR3 DNA follows: TGTGCCAGCAGCTTAGAGCCGGCCTTCACAGATACGCAGTATTTT. Its protein is CASSLEPAFTDTQYF. Based on the CDR3 plus reference TRBV11-2 and TRBJ2-3, the full variable domain is EAGVAQSPRYKIIEKRQSVAFWCNPISGHATLYWYQQILGQGPKLLIQFQNNGVVDDSQLPKDRFSAERLKGVDSTLKIQPAKLEDSAVYLCASSLEPAFTDTQYFGPGTRLTVL.

The chain has TRBV12-5 and TRBJ1-1; D is unresolved. V was clipped by 0 bases and J by 4 bases, with 18 bases between them. Germline CDR1 LGHNT, CDR2 FRNRAP. There are 17 residues in the CDR3. CDR3 region: CASGLVPRTGGITEAFF. Written as DNA, the CDR3 is TGTGCTAGTGGTTTGGTACCACGGACGGGAGGGATCACTGAAGCTTTCTTT.

The table lists this clone with a count of one. This chain joins TRBV19 and TRBJ1-5; weak D call: TRBD1 (6 bases). The CDR3 covers 13 residues. Trimming stripped 9 bases from V and 5 bases from J, with 14 bases between. Per germline, CDR1 LNHDA and CDR2 SQIVND (reference sequence). Here the CDR3 reads CASHQGFYQPQHF. The CDR3 DNA is TGTGCCAGCCACCAGGGGTTTTATCAGCCCCAGCATTTT.

The chain employs TRBV12-3 or TRBV12-4 and TRBJ1-4; weak D call: TRBD1 (6 bases). The V end was cut by 6 bases, the J end by 7 bases, with 12 bases between. The CDR3 consists of 13 residues. This CDR3 reads CASSLGGGEKLFF. The CDR3 DNA sequence: TGTGCCAGCAGCCTAGGGGGGGGTGAAAAACTGTTTTTT.

In its sample, this clone was seen once. V and J are TRBV5-4 and TRBJ1-6; no definite D call. From germline, CDR1 is SGHNT and CDR2 YYREEE (reference sequence). The CDR3 contains 14 residues. Trimming took 9 bases from V and 7 from J, leaving 17 bases between them. For the CDR3, the DNA is TGTGCCACGCGGGTGCAAAAAAACAATTCACCCCTCCACTTT. Protein sequence: CATRVQKNNSPLHF.

The rearrangement links TRBV4-1 to TRBJ2-5, with 11 bases aligning to TRBD2. The CDR3 is 19 amino acids. V was pared by 0 bases and J by 1 base, with 10 bases of the junction left unmatched. Germline loops: CDR1 MGHRA, CDR2 YSYEKL. The CDR3 sequence is CASSQDWSSGRTLQETQYF. CDR3 coding DNA: TGCGCCAGCAGCCAAGATTGGTCTAGCGGGAGGACCCTCCAAGAGACCCAGTACTTC.

This chain links TRBV4-1 with TRBJ1-2, with D possibly being TRBD1 (5 bases). Trimming shortened V by 4 bases and J by 7 bases, and 28 bases separated the two germline ends. This CDR3 is built from 18 residues. The germline V gene has CDR1 MGHRA and CDR2 YSYEKL. Here the CDR3 DNA reads TGCGCCAGCAGCCTAATACAACCTCTTACAGGAGGTTTGAGTGGCTACACCTTC. Its protein is CASSLIQPLTGGLSGYTF.

This clone appeared a few times. The J gene is TRBJ1-2, the V gene TRBV3-1 (or the pseudogene TRBV3-2); the D is unclear. Germline V gene sequence: CDR1 LGHDT, CDR2 YNNKEL (reference sequence). V was clipped by 4 bases and J by 3 bases, with 9 bases between them. This CDR3 spans 13 amino acids. The CDR3 DNA sequence: TGTGCCAGCAGCCCCCGCAGTTACTATGGCTACACCTTC. Translated, it gives CASSPRSYYGYTF.

This clone was detected a few times. This sequence joins TRBV30 and TRBJ1-2; D gene uncertain. Trimming removed 7 bases at V and 7 bases at J, with 10 bases between. Germline CDR1 and CDR2: GTSNPN and SVGIG (reference sequence). This CDR3 has 10 residues. In nucleotides, the CDR3 is TGTGCCTTTCGGGCCCTTGGCTACACCTTC. Translating it yields CAFRALGYTF.

This clone showed up just once. V usage is TRBV5-1 and J usage is TRBJ1-2; unclear D gene. Germline V gene sequence: CDR1 SGHRS, CDR2 YFSETQ. This CDR3 is 13 amino acids long. V was shortened by 6 bases and J by 7 bases, with 16 bases between the two germline ends. CDR3 in DNA: TGCGCCAGCACCCTGGACGGATTGGGTGGCTACACCTTC. Its translation is CASTLDGLGGYTF.

The rearrangement links TRBV3-1 (or the pseudogene TRBV3-2) to TRBJ2-7, with a tentative D call TRBD2 (5 bases). Trimming took 1 base from V and 3 from J, leaving 7 bases between them. Germline CDR1 is LGHDT and CDR2 is YNNKEL (reference sequence). This CDR3 has 13 residues. For the CDR3, the DNA is TGTGCCAGCAGCCAAGCGGGAAACTACGAGCAGTACTTC. Translation: CASSQAGNYEQYF.